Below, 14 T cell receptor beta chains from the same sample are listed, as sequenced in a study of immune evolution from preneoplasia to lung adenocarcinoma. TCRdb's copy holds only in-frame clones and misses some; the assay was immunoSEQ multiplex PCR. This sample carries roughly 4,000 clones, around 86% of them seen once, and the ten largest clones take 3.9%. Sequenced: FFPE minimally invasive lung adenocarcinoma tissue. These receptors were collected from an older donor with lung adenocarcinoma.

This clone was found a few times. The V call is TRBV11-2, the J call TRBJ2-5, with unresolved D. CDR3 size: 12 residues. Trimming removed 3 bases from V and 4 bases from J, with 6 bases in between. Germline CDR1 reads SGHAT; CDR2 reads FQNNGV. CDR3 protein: CASSLTGETQYF. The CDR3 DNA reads TGTGCCAGCAGCTTGACTGGAGAGACCCAGTACTTC.

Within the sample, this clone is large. DNA for the CDR3: TGTGCCAGCAGCAAGGACAGGGATGAGCAGTTCTTC. Its translation: CASSKDRDEQFF. This chain joins TRBV11-2 and TRBJ2-1; the match to TRBD1 covers 8 bases. The CDR3 spans 12 residues. Trimming removed 5 bases from V and 8 bases from J; junction bases left unmatched: 2. Germline assignment: CDR1 SGHAT and CDR2 FQNNGV.

CDR3 nucleotides: TGTGCCAGCAGCCGAACGTTGAGCAATCAGCCCCAGCATTTT. It codes for CASSRTLSNQPQHF. The chain links TRBV5-8 to TRBJ1-5; D is unresolved. V was shortened by 4 bases and J by 1 base, with 9 bases between the two germline ends. Germline loops: CDR1 SGHTS, CDR2 YDEGEE. The CDR3 runs to 14 residues.

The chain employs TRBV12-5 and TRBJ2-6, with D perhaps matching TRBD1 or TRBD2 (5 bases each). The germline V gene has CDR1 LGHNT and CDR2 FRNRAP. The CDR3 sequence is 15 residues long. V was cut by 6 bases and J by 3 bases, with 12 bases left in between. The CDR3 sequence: CASGAGTLGANVLTF. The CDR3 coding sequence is TGTGCTAGTGGAGCCGGGACCCTTGGGGCCAACGTCCTGACTTTC.

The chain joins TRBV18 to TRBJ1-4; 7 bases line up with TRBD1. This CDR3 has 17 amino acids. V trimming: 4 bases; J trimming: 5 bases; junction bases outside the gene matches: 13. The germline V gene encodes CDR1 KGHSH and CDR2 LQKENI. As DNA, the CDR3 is TGTGCCAGCTCACTATACAGGGGTTCTCCGATAAATGAAAAACTGTTTTTT. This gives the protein CASSLYRGSPINEKLFF. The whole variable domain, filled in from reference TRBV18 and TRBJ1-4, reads NAGVMQNPRHLVRRRGQEARLRCSPMKGHSHVYWYRQLPEEGLKFMVYLQKENIIDESGMPKERFSAEFPKEGPSILRIQQVVRGDSAAYFCASSLYRGSPINEKLFFGSGTQLSVL.

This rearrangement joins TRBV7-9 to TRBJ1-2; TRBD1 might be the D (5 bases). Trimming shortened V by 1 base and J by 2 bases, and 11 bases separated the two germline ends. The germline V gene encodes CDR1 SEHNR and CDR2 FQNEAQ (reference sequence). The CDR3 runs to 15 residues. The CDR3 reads CASSLESGINYGYTF. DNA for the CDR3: TGTGCCAGCAGCTTAGAATCAGGGATAAACTATGGCTACACCTTC.

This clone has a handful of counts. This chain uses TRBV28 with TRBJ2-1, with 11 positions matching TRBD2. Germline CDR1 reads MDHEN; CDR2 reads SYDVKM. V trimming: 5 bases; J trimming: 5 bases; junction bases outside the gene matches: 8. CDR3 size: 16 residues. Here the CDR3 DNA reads TGTGCCAGCAGTGCTCGGCGGGGACTAGCGGACAATGAGCAGTTCTTC. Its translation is CASSARRGLADNEQFF.

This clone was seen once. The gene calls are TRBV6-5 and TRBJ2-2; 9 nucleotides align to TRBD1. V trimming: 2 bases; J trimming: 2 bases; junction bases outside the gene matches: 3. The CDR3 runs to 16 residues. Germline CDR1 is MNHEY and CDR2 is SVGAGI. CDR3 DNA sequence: TGTGCCAGCAGTTACGGGACAGGGTTTAACACCGGGGAGCTGTTTTTT. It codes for CASSYGTGFNTGELFF.

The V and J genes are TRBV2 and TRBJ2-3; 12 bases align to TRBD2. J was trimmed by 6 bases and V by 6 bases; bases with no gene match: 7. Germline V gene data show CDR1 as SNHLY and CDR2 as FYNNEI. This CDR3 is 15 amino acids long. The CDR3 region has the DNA TGTGCCAGCAGCAAACTAGCGGGAGGTCGGGATACGCAGTATTTT. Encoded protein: CASSKLAGGRDTQYF.

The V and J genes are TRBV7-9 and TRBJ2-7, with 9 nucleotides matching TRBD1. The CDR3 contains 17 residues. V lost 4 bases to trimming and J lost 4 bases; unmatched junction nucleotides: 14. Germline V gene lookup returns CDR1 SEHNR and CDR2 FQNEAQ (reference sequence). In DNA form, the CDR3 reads TGTGCCAGCAGCTCGGGCCCCGGGACAGGGCATGGTTACGAGCAGTACTTC. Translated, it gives CASSSGPGTGHGYEQYF.

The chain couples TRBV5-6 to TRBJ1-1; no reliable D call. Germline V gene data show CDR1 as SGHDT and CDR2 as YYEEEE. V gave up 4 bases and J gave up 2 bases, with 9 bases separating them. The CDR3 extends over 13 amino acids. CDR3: CASSPRANTEAFF. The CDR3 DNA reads TGTGCCAGCAGCCCCCGGGCCAACACTGAAGCTTTCTTT. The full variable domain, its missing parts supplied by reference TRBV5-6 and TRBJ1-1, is DAGVTQSPTHLIKTRGQQVTLRCSPKSGHDTVSWYQQALGQGPQFIFQYYEEEERQRGNFPDRFSGHQFPNYSSELNVNALLLGDSALYLCASSPRANTEAFFGQGTRLTVV.

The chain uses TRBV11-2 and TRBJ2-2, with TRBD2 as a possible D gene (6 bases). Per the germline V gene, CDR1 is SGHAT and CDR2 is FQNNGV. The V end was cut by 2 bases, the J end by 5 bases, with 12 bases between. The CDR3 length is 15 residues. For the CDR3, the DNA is TGTGCCAGCAGCTTAAATAGCGGCGGAACCGGGGAGCTGTTTTTT. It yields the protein CASSLNSGGTGELFF.

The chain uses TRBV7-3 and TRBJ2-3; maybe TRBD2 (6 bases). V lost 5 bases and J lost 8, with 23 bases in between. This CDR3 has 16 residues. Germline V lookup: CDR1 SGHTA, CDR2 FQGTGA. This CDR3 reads CASSPSSSGVFSTQYF. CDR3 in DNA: TGTGCCAGCAGCCCATCTTCTTCGGGAGTCTTTAGTACGCAGTATTTT.

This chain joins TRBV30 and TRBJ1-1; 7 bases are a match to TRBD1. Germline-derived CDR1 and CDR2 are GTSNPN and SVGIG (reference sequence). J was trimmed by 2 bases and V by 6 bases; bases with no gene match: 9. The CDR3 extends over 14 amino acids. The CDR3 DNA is TGTGCCTGCAAACCGGGACAGCCAAACACTGAAGCTTTCTTT. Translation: CACKPGQPNTEAFF.